This T cell receptor (beta chain) was documented in a study of T cell responses to AZD1222 COVID-19 vaccine. The V end lost 5 bases, the J end lost 3 bases, and 20 bases lay between the germline ends. The CDR3 is 16 amino acids. Germline V gene data show CDR1 as SEHNR and CDR2 as FQNEAQ (reference sequence). Profiling relied on immunoSEQ multiplex PCR, and the TCRdb table lists in-frame clones only, not all of them. The sample includes 80,000 to 100,000 clones, about 93% of them seen just once. This sequence originates from an adult who received the AZD1222 COVID-19 vaccine. The sample here was peripheral blood, taken 28 days after the second AZD1222 dose. The J gene is TRBJ2-7, the V gene TRBV7-9; maybe TRBD2 (6 bases). CDR3 nucleotides: TGTGCCAGCAGCGAAAGTCAGGGACTCCCCGACTACGAGCAGTACTTC. Translated, it gives CASSESQGLPDYEQYF. The full variable domain, completed using reference TRBV7-9 and TRBJ2-7, is DTGVSQNPRHKITKRGQNVTFRCDPISEHNRLYWYRQTLGQGPEFLTYFQNEAQLEKSRLLSDRFSAERPKGSFSTLEIQRTEQGDSAMYLCASSESQGLPDYEQYFGPGTRLTVT.